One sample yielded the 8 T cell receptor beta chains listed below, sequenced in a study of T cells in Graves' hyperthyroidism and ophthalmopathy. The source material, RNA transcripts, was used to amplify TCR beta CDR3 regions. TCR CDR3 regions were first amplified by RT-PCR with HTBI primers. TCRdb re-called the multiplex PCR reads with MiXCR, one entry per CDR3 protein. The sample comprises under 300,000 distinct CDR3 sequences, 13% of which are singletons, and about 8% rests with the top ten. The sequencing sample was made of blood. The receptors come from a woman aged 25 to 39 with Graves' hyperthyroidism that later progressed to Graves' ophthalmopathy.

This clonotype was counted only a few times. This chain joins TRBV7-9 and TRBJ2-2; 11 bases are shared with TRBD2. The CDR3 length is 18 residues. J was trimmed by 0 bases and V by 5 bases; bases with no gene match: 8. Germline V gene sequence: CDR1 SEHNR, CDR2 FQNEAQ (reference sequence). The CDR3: CASSPPGLAAPNTGELFF. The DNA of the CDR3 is TGTGCCAGCAGCCCTCCGGGACTAGCGGCCCCGAACACCGGGGAGCTGTTTTTT.

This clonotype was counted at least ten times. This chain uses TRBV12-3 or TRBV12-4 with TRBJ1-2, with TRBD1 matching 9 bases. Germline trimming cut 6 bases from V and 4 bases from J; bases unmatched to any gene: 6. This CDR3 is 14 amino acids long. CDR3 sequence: CASSPRDRAYGYTF. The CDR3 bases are TGTGCCAGCAGCCCTCGGGACAGGGCCTATGGCTACACCTTC.

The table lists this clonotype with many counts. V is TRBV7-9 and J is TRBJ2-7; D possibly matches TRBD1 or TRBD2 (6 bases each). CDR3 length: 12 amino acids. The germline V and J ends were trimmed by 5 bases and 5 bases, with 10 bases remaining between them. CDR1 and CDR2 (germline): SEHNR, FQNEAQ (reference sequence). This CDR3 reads CASSPGGHEQYF. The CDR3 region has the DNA TGTGCCAGCAGCCCCGGGGGCCACGAGCAGTACTTC.

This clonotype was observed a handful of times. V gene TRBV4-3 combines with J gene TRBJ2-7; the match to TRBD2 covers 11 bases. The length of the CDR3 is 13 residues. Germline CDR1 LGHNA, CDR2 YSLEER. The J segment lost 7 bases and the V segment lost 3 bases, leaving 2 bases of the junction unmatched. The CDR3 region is CASSQGLADEQYF. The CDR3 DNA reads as TGCGCCAGCAGCCAGGGACTAGCGGATGAGCAGTACTTC.

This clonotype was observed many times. The CDR3 protein is CAISDSGGGVNTEAFF. The CDR3 coding sequence is TGTGCCATCAGTGACAGTGGTGGGGGAGTTAACACTGAAGCTTTCTTT. The chain joins TRBV10-3 to TRBJ1-1, with D tentatively TRBD1 (5 bases). Germline V gene sequence: CDR1 ENHRY, CDR2 SYGVKD. CDR3 size: 16 residues. V dropped 3 bases and J dropped 2 bases, with 16 bases sitting between them.

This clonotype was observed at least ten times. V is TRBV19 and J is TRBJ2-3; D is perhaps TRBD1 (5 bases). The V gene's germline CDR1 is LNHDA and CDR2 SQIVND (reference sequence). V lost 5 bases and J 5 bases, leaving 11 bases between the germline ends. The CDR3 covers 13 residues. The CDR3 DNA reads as TGTGCCAGTAGTCCAGGGTTGGGAGATACGCAGTATTTT. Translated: CASSPGLGDTQYF.

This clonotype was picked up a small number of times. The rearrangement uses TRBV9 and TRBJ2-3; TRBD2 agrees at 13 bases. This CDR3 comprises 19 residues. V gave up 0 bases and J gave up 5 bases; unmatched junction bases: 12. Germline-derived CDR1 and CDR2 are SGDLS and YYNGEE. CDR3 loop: CASSVGPGTSGNVLDTQYF. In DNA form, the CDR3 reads TGTGCCAGCAGCGTAGGACCTGGGACTAGCGGGAATGTTTTAGATACGCAGTATTTT.

In nucleotides, the CDR3 is TGCGCCAGCAGCTTTCAGGGGGGGGCCTACGAGCAGTACTTC. Translating it yields CASSFQGGAYEQYF. The chain employs TRBV5-1 and TRBJ2-7; the D gene could be TRBD1 or TRBD2 (7 bases each). The CDR3 has 14 amino acids. V lost 2 bases, J lost 2 bases, and 11 bases lay in between. Germline CDR1 reads SGHRS; CDR2 reads YFSETQ.